The clone carrying this T cell receptor (beta chain) was seen many times. Its antigen is unknown. This entry is derived from a study of T-cell reconstitution after alpha-beta-depleted transplantation in children. Germline V gene sequence: CDR1 SNHLY, CDR2 FYNNEI. V shed 5 bases and J shed 3 bases, with 10 bases lying between them. The CDR3 is 14 amino acids. TCRbeta library construction was performed incorporating unique molecular identifiers. TCRdb used MiXCR to reprocess the PCR reads, holding one entry per CDR3 protein. The sample shows around 270,000 distinct CDR3 sequences, 6% to 10% of them seen only once. Findings of the study overall: The authors attributed T-cell counts and diversity one year after transplant mostly to newly produced T cells. Alpha-beta T cells present about two months after transplant were reported to originate from several hundred expanded graft clones. It was surviving recipient T cells and thymic progenitors that gave some patients high TCRbeta diversity at day 60.

The sample was peripheral blood, taken 360 days after TCRalphabeta/CD19-depleted stem cell transplant. The clonotype originates from a female patient aged 2 to 10 who had a stem cell transplant for Fanconi anemia, so the T cells may come from the graft donor. V is TRBV2 and J is TRBJ2-2; weak D call: TRBD2 (5 bases). DNA for the CDR3: TGTGCCAGCAGTCGGACTTATTACACCGGGGAGCTGTTTTTT. It is translated as CASSRTYYTGELFF.